This T cell receptor beta chain was recorded in a study of OX40 agonist ivuxolimab in advanced cancers. At the level of the study: Of the participants, under 50% had some prior anti-PD-1, anti-PD-L1 or anti-CTLA-4 therapy, which was allowed.

Clones were sequenced by immunoSEQ multiplex PCR, and TCRdb holds only the in-frame ones, with some missing. The data show approximately 58,000 clones, 91% seen once. Germline CDR1 and CDR2: MNHEY and SMNVEV (reference sequence). This CDR3 has 14 residues. V lost 3 bases and J 1 base, leaving 10 bases between the germline ends. The chain couples TRBV27 to TRBJ2-7; D is perhaps TRBD2 (5 bases). This specimen was CD4+ or CD8+ T cells sorted from blood, taken in a trial of the OX40 agonist ivuxolimab. The sequence came from an adult with an advanced solid tumor such as melanoma, head and neck, liver or kidney cancer. This chain's CDR3 is CASSFRGNSYEQYF. CDR3 bases: TGTGCCAGCAGTTTCAGAGGGAATTCCTACGAGCAGTACTTC.